Listed here are 23 T cell receptor beta chains from one sample, sequenced in a study of blood T cell repertoires in COVID-19 (dated by TCRdb to the early 2020s). Receptor libraries were prepared by the immunoSEQ multiplex PCR assay. The table comes from immuneACCESS by way of TCRdb, which keeps in-frame sequences with V and J called. Part of the clones is missing from these tables; in studies checked, under half for an unresolved V gene and the rest for unknown reasons. The sample contains approximately 300,000 clones, roughly 90% of them found a single time. The ten largest make up around 6.6% of the sample. The source material was peripheral blood. The receptors here all came from a young man who had recovered from COVID-19.

J is TRBJ2-3 and V is TRBV2; the D gene is possibly TRBD2 (5 bases). Trimming cost V 4 bases and J 3 bases, with 11 bases left between them. The germline CDR1 and CDR2 sequences are SNHLY and FYNNEI. This CDR3 region has 14 residues. CDR3 amino acids: CASSASTVTDTQYF. CDR3 DNA: TGTGCCAGCAGTGCTAGCACAGTAACAGATACGCAGTATTTT.

The gene calls are TRBV5-1 and TRBJ1-2; TRBD1 matches at 8 bases. The CDR3 spans 16 residues. Trimming removed 4 bases from V and 6 bases from J; junction bases left unmatched: 14. CDR1 and CDR2 (germline): SGHRS, YFSETQ. The CDR3 region has the DNA TGCGCCAGCAGCCCAGGGACAGGTTTTCTTGTGGATGGCTACACCTTC. Protein sequence: CASSPGTGFLVDGYTF.

The chain carries TRBV7-3 and TRBJ1-1; no clear D. The V gene lost 5 bases and the J gene lost 0 bases, with 4 bases spanning the gap. Germline CDR1 is SGHTA and CDR2 is FQGTGA. This CDR3 is 12 amino acids long. Written as DNA, the CDR3 is TGTGCCAGCAGCAGCATGAACACTGAAGCTTTCTTT. Translated, it gives CASSSMNTEAFF.

As DNA, the CDR3 is TGTGCCAGTAGTTCCCTCGACAGAGCCTACGAGCAGTACTTC. Its translation is CASSSLDRAYEQYF. This sequence joins TRBV19 and TRBJ2-7, with D possibly TRBD1 on 5 matching bases. Trimming took off 5 bases at V and 2 bases at J, with 13 bases between the two ends. The CDR3 extends over 14 amino acids. Germline CDR1 is LNHDA and CDR2 is SQIVND (reference sequence).

This chain uses TRBV19 with TRBJ1-4; D perhaps matches TRBD1 (6 bases). Per germline, CDR1 LNHDA and CDR2 SQIVND (reference sequence). V lost 6 bases, J lost 6 bases, and 8 bases lay in between. This CDR3 region has 12 residues. DNA of the CDR3: TGTGCCAGTAGACAGGGATATGAAAAACTGTTTTTT. Its protein is CASRQGYEKLFF.

The gene calls are TRBV2 and TRBJ2-3; TRBD1 agrees at 7 bases. V shed 3 bases and J 2 bases; nucleotides not matched to a gene: 11. The CDR3 is 17 residues long. Germline-derived CDR1 and CDR2 are SNHLY and FYNNEI. DNA for the CDR3: TGTGCCAGCAGTGACTCCCGACAGGGCCCCCCCACAGATACGCAGTATTTT. Translating gives CASSDSRQGPPTDTQYF.

The chain joins TRBV18 to TRBJ1-1; D call uncertain. The CDR3 has 14 residues. Trimming removed 0 bases from V and 2 bases from J, with 7 bases in between. The germline CDR1 and CDR2 sequences are KGHSH and LQKENI. The CDR3 sequence is CASSPPSTNTEAFF. DNA for the CDR3: TGTGCCAGCTCACCACCTTCGACAAACACTGAAGCTTTCTTT.

The chain joins TRBV13 to TRBJ1-1; TRBD1 matches 10 bases. CDR3 length equals 14 residues. V was clipped by 5 bases and J by 4 bases; unmatched bases: 4. The germline V gene encodes CDR1 PRHDT and CDR2 FYEKMQ (reference sequence). As DNA, the CDR3 is TGTGCCAGCAGCGAGGGACAGGGGATCACTGAAGCTTTCTTT. Its protein is CASSEGQGITEAFF.

The rearrangement links TRBV5-1 to TRBJ2-7, with 9 bases lining up with TRBD2. The CDR3 length is 13 residues. V shed 4 bases and J 5 bases; nucleotides not matched to a gene: 4. Germline V gene sequence: CDR1 SGHRS, CDR2 YFSETQ. CDR3 region: CASSLSGGNEQYF. As DNA, the CDR3 is TGCGCCAGCAGCCTTAGCGGGGGTAACGAGCAGTACTTC. The full variable domain, rest sourced from reference TRBV5-1 and TRBJ2-7, is KAGVTQTPRYLIKTRGQQVTLSCSPISGHRSVSWYQQTPGQGLQFLFEYFSETQRNKGNFPGRFSGRQFSNSRSEMNVSTLELGDSALYLCASSLSGGNEQYFGPGTRLTVT.

This rearrangement joins TRBV9 to TRBJ2-1; D may be TRBD2 (5 bases). The CDR3 loop spans 15 amino acids. Trimming removed 1 base from V and 6 bases from J, with 14 bases in between. Germline CDR1 SGDLS, CDR2 YYNGEE. The CDR3 loop is CASSVTGNPLNEQFF. CDR3 sequence (DNA): TGTGCCAGCAGCGTAACGGGAAACCCCCTCAATGAGCAGTTCTTC.

The sample holds one count of this clone. V and J are TRBV19 and TRBJ2-7, with D unclear. The CDR3 loop spans 11 amino acids. The V end was cut by 3 bases, the J end by 5 bases, with 5 bases between. The V gene's germline CDR1 is LNHDA and CDR2 SQIVND (reference sequence). The CDR3 loop reads CASSILDEQYF. CDR3 bases: TGTGCCAGTAGTATTCTTGACGAGCAGTACTTC.

The chain combines TRBV3-1 (or the pseudogene TRBV3-2) with TRBJ1-2; 7 positions agree with TRBD1. This CDR3 contains 11 residues. Losses at the gene ends were 5 bases for V and 14 bases for J; bases not matched to a gene: 8. Germline CDR1 reads LGHDT; CDR2 reads YNNKEL (reference sequence). In DNA form, the CDR3 reads TGTGCCAGCAGCTCGACAGGGCCTGTGACCTTC. It translates to CASSSTGPVTF.

The chain recombines TRBV2 with TRBJ2-2; TRBD2 matches 7 bases. Germline trimming cut 2 bases from V and 5 bases from J; bases unmatched to any gene: 5. There are 15 residues in the CDR3. CDR1 is SNHLY, CDR2 FYNNEI, per germline. Here the CDR3 reads CASSENGGRTGELFF. The CDR3 DNA reads TGTGCCAGCAGTGAAAATGGCGGGAGAACCGGGGAGCTGTTTTTT.

The J gene is TRBJ2-6, the V gene TRBV18; D possibly corresponds to TRBD1 (6 bases). CDR1 is KGHSH, CDR2 LQKENI, per germline. The CDR3 is made up of 15 amino acids. Trimming removed 3 bases from V and 0 bases from J, with 6 bases in between. The CDR3 region has the DNA TGTGCCAGCTCACCGGGGGCCTCTGGGGCCAACGTCCTGACTTTC. It yields the protein CASSPGASGANVLTF.

Remarks on this clone: The same CDR3 arises from other DNA sequences in this sample as well. The gene calls are TRBV3-1 (or the pseudogene TRBV3-2) and TRBJ1-1; weak D call: TRBD1 (6 bases). CDR1 is LGHDT and CDR2 is YNNKEL in the germline V gene (reference sequence). V was clipped by 3 bases and J by 4 bases, with 9 bases between them. The CDR3 has 13 amino acids. CDR3 DNA sequence: TGTGCCAGCAGCCAGGGAGGGGGCACTGAAGCTTTCTTT. Amino acids: CASSQGGGTEAFF.

About this clone: An end of the junction does not agree with germline; a read error may underlie this. The chain combines TRBV4-1 with TRBJ2-1, with D unresolved. This CDR3 is built from 13 residues. Germline values: CDR1 MGHRA, CDR2 YSYEKL. CDR3 loop: CASSQNSYYEQFF. The CDR3 nucleotides read TGCGCCAGCAGCCAAAATAGCTACTATGAGCAGTTCTTC.

The rearrangement links TRBV11-2 to TRBJ2-2; 9 bases agree with TRBD2. Germline CDR1 reads SGHAT; CDR2 reads FQNNGV. This CDR3 is built from 19 residues. Losses at the gene ends were 5 bases for V and 2 bases for J; bases not matched to a gene: 15. CDR3 sequence: CASSPLVAGANLNTGELFF. In DNA, the CDR3 is TGTGCCAGCAGCCCCCTCGTAGCGGGGGCCAACCTTAACACCGGGGAGCTGTTTTTT.

V usage is TRBV19 and J usage is TRBJ2-1; 9 bases map to TRBD1. V was clipped by 10 bases and J by 8 bases; unmatched bases: 12. The germline V gene has CDR1 LNHDA and CDR2 SQIVND (reference sequence). The CDR3 is 14 residues long. CDR3 residues: CATALRQGVDEQFF. The CDR3 region has the DNA TGTGCCACTGCGCTGAGACAGGGGGTGGATGAGCAGTTCTTC. The entire variable domain, with the rest obtained from reference TRBV19 and TRBJ2-1, is as follows: DGGITQSPKYLFRKEGQNVTLSCEQNLNHDAMYWYRQDPGQGLRLIYYSQIVNDFQKGDIAEGYSVSREKKESFPLTVTSAQKNPTAFYLCATALRQGVDEQFFGPGTRLTVL.

The chain is built from TRBV4-1 and TRBJ2-7; 8 bases are shared with TRBD2. Germline loops: CDR1 MGHRA, CDR2 YSYEKL. The CDR3 consists of 14 residues. Germline trimming cut 4 bases from V and 2 bases from J; bases unmatched to any gene: 4. CDR3 coding DNA: TGCGCCAGCAGCCGGGATAGCGGGGCCTACGAGCAGTACTTC. Protein sequence: CASSRDSGAYEQYF.

J is TRBJ1-1 and V is TRBV7-8; maybe TRBD1 (5 bases). From germline, CDR1 is SGHVS and CDR2 FQNEAQ. V lost 6 bases to trimming and J lost 1 base, with 9 bases between them. The CDR3 totals 13 residues. The CDR3 region has the DNA TGTGCCAGCAGTAATAGGGGGAACACTGAAGCTTTCTTT. Protein product: CASSNRGNTEAFF.

The V call is TRBV5-4, the J call TRBJ2-5; TRBD1 matches at 10 bases. CDR1 is SGHNT and CDR2 is YYREEE in the germline V gene (reference sequence). The CDR3 consists of 13 residues. V gave up 4 bases and J gave up 5 bases; unmatched junction bases: 2. The chain's CDR3 is CASSMGQGETQYF. Here the CDR3 DNA reads TGTGCCAGCAGCATGGGACAGGGGGAGACCCAGTACTTC.

The chain is built from TRBV27 and TRBJ2-1; the match to TRBD2 covers 7 bases. The V segment lost 7 bases and the J segment 10 bases; nucleotides outside the gene matches: 13. Germline V gene sequence: CDR1 MNHEY, CDR2 SMNVEV (reference sequence). The CDR3 is 14 amino acids. CDR3 sequence reads: CASKPGLDINEQFF. The CDR3 DNA is TGTGCCAGCAAACCCGGACTAGATATTAACGAGCAGTTCTTC.

The chain has TRBV5-1 and TRBJ2-7, with a possible D match to TRBD2 (5 bases). V lost 0 bases and J lost 6, with 19 bases in between. This CDR3 is built from 16 residues. Per the germline V gene, CDR1 is SGHRS and CDR2 is YFSETQ. CDR3 in amino acids: CASSLGGSSFPLEQYF. CDR3 DNA sequence: TGCGCCAGCAGCTTGGGCGGGTCTAGCTTTCCCCTCGAGCAGTACTTC.